This TCR beta chain emerged from a study of control samples from healthy donors and cancer patients (dated by TCRdb to about 2020). Library creation used the immunoSEQ multiplex PCR assay. TCRdb holds this immuneACCESS table with in-frame rearrangements only. Some clones are missing; in checked studies, unresolved V genes explain under half, and the rest has no known cause. The sample table records about 120,000 clones; around 89% of these occur just once. 2% to 2.5% of the sample belongs to the ten largest clones. The CDR3 sequence holds 11 residues, the cysteine and phenylalanine included. Only the CDR3 portion is preserved as DNA: 33 bases, with reading frame beginning at the first base. V loses 2 bases of germline sequence and J loses 9 bases, and the interval between the two ends is 8 bases. CDR1 and CDR2, looked up from the germline V gene, are SGHRS and YFSETQ. Of note for this clone: The antigen it binds to is not known. The input lacks base qualities; no much larger clone sits a single base away.

The sequence derives from a woman aged 70 to 79 in good health. The chain joins TRBV5-1 to TRBJ1-2; a confident D gene designation cannot be given. The sequenced sample consisted of blood. The CDR3 sequence is CASSFLGSYTF. The sequenced DNA is TGCGCCAGCAGCTTTCTGGGTAGCTACACCTTC.